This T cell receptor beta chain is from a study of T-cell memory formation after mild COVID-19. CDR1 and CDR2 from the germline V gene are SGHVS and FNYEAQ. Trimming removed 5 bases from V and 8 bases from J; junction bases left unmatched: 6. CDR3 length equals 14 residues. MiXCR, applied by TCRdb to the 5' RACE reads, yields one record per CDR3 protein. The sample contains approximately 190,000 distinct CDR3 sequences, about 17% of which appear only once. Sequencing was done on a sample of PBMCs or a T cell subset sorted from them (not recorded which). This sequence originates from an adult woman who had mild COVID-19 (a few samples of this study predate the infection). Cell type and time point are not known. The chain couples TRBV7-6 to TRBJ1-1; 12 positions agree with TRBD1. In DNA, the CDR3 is TGTGCCAGCAGCCCGTGGGACAGGGGGCGAGAAGCTTTCTTT. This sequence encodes CASSPWDRGREAFF.